The 32 T cell receptor beta chains listed next were all sequenced from one sample in a study of siplizumab effects on memory and regulatory T cells. Assay: immunoSEQ multiplex PCR; the TCRdb copy retains only in-frame clones and omits some. Of 50,000 to 60,000 clones detected, roughly 84% appear once; the ten largest clones hold 0.35%. Input material: naive CD8+ T cells sorted from blood. The receptors shown here come from a human donor in good health.

This chain uses TRBV2 with TRBJ2-1; 8 nucleotides agree with TRBD1. The germline CDR1 and CDR2 sequences are SNHLY and FYNNEI. Trimming removed 6 bases from V and 5 bases from J; junction bases left unmatched: 6. The CDR3 runs 14 residues. CDR3: CASRGTGFNNEQFF. The CDR3, as DNA: TGTGCCAGCAGAGGGACAGGCTTTAACAATGAGCAGTTCTTC.

The chain is built from TRBV5-1 and TRBJ1-1; unclear D gene. The CDR3 spans 15 residues. The V end lost 1 base, the J end lost 8 bases, and 18 bases lay between the germline ends. CDR1 is SGHRS and CDR2 is YFSETQ in the germline V gene. The CDR3 coding sequence is TGCGCCAGCAGCTTGACGGAGGGATTGGGTACGGAAGCTTTCTTT. It codes for CASSLTEGLGTEAFF.

Only one count was recorded for this clone. The CDR3 here is CASSYNPYSPIGAFF. The CDR3 DNA follows: TGTGCCAGCAGTTATAACCCCTATAGTCCCATCGGGGCTTTCTTT. The chain is built from TRBV6-5 and TRBJ1-1; no definite D call. The CDR3 extends over 15 amino acids. Germline CDR1 reads MNHEY; CDR2 reads SVGAGI. Trimming shortened V by 3 bases and J by 11 bases, and 22 bases separated the two germline ends.

CDR3 residues: CASHDSYNEQFF. The CDR3 DNA sequence: TGTGCCAGTCATGACTCCTACAATGAGCAGTTCTTC. The rearrangement joins TRBV19 to TRBJ2-1; D gene uncertain. CDR3 length: 12 residues. Germline V lookup: CDR1 LNHDA, CDR2 SQIVND (reference sequence). Trimming cost V 8 bases and J 0 bases, with 5 bases left between them. Drawing the rest from reference TRBV19 and TRBJ2-1, the complete variable domain is DGGITQSPKYLFRKEGQNVTLSCEQNLNHDAMYWYRQDPGQGLRLIYYSQIVNDFQKGDIAEGYSVSREKKESFPLTVTSAQKNPTAFYLCASHDSYNEQFFGPGTRLTVL.

This clone was seen only a few times. J is TRBJ1-2 and V is TRBV5-6, with 9 bases lining up with TRBD1. Germline lookup yields CDR1 SGHDT and CDR2 YYEEEE. The CDR3 contains 13 residues. V lost 6 bases, J lost 2 bases, and 2 bases stayed unmatched. CDR3 loop: CASKGTGNYGYTF. The CDR3 nucleotides read TGTGCCAGCAAAGGGACAGGGAACTATGGCTACACCTTC.

This sequence joins TRBV6-4 and TRBJ2-1, with D maybe TRBD2 (5 bases). Trimming stripped 3 bases from V and 8 bases from J, with 14 bases between. The CDR3 runs to 14 residues. Germline V lookup: CDR1 MRHNA, CDR2 SNTAGT. The CDR3 sequence: CASSELAQDHEQFF. The CDR3 region has the DNA TGTGCCAGCAGTGAATTAGCGCAGGACCATGAGCAGTTCTTC.

The chain carries TRBV7-9 and TRBJ1-1; D gene unclear. The CDR3 sequence is 13 residues long. The V gene lost 7 bases and the J gene lost 1 base, with 10 bases spanning the gap. Germline V gene data show CDR1 as SEHNR and CDR2 as FQNEAQ (reference sequence). The CDR3 nucleotides are TGTGCCAGCATCCTACCGGGGAACACTGAAGCTTTCTTT. Translating gives CASILPGNTEAFF.

The rearrangement uses TRBV7-9 and TRBJ1-1; 7 bases match TRBD1. Germline values: CDR1 SEHNR, CDR2 FQNEAQ (reference sequence). V dropped 1 base and J dropped 7; count of bases not matched to a gene: 12. The CDR3 covers 16 residues. The CDR3 loop reads CASSLVDLVNRGEAFF. DNA for the CDR3: TGTGCCAGCAGCTTAGTTGATTTGGTCAACAGGGGTGAAGCTTTCTTT. The entire variable domain, with the rest obtained from reference TRBV7-9 and TRBJ1-1, is as follows: DTGVSQNPRHKITKRGQNVTFRCDPISEHNRLYWYRQTLGQGPEFLTYFQNEAQLEKSRLLSDRFSAERPKGSFSTLEIQRTEQGDSAMYLCASSLVDLVNRGEAFFGQGTRLTVV.

The V and J genes are TRBV11-2 and TRBJ2-7, with 7 positions matching TRBD1. This CDR3 has 15 amino acids. The J segment lost 0 bases and the V segment lost 6 bases, leaving 8 bases of the junction unmatched. CDR1 is SGHAT and CDR2 is FQNNGV in the germline V gene. CDR3 sequence (DNA): TGTGCCAGCAGATTTAACGGGGACAGCTCCTACGAGCAGTACTTC. Its translation is CASRFNGDSSYEQYF.

The gene calls are TRBV5-1 and TRBJ1-1; tentatively, D is TRBD1 (5 bases). The V and J ends lost 1 base and 1 base respectively, with 11 bases between them. The CDR3 length is 15 residues. Germline loops: CDR1 SGHRS, CDR2 YFSETQ. CDR3 in DNA: TGCGCCAGCAGCTTGTTACAGGACCCGAACACTGAAGCTTTCTTT. Translation gives CASSLLQDPNTEAFF. The variable domain in full, with the rest retrieved from reference TRBV5-1 and TRBJ1-1, is KAGVTQTPRYLIKTRGQQVTLSCSPISGHRSVSWYQQTPGQGLQFLFEYFSETQRNKGNFPGRFSGRQFSNSRSEMNVSTLELGDSALYLCASSLLQDPNTEAFFGQGTRLTVV.

This clone was observed a few times. J is TRBJ1-6 and V is TRBV12-5; D perhaps matches TRBD1 (5 bases). Trimming left V 6 bases short and J 3 bases short, with 12 bases between. The CDR3 runs to 15 residues. Germline CDR1 is LGHNT and CDR2 is FRNRAP. The DNA for the CDR3 is TGTGCTAGTGGGGCGGGACCGAACTATAATTCACCCCTCCACTTT. Translation gives CASGAGPNYNSPLHF.

V gene TRBV29-1 combines with J gene TRBJ2-3, with a weak D call TRBD2 (5 bases). Germline lookup yields CDR1 SQVTM and CDR2 ANQGSEA. The CDR3 runs 15 residues. V was clipped by 1 base and J by 3 bases, with 14 bases between them. CDR3 region: CSVEGPGIGTDTQYF. CDR3 DNA: TGCAGCGTTGAAGGCCCGGGGATAGGAACAGATACGCAGTATTTT.

The rearrangement links TRBV6-5 to TRBJ2-7, with D tentatively TRBD2 (5 bases). The V gene's germline CDR1 is MNHEY and CDR2 SVGAGI. V lost 4 bases and J lost 6, with 16 bases in between. CDR3 size: 14 residues. The DNA for the CDR3 is TGTGCCAGCAGTTCTTTTCACGGCGAGGGCGAGCAGTACTTC. Protein sequence: CASSSFHGEGEQYF.

This chain links TRBV9 with TRBJ2-7; 7 bases fit TRBD2. The CDR3 totals 14 residues. CDR1 is SGDLS and CDR2 is YYNGEE in the germline V gene. The J segment lost 6 bases and the V segment lost 4 bases, leaving 10 bases of the junction unmatched. The CDR3 spells CASSFPPREGEQYF. CDR3 nucleotides: TGTGCCAGCAGCTTCCCCCCCAGGGAGGGCGAGCAGTACTTC.

The rearrangement links TRBV11-2 to TRBJ2-1; D unresolved. The germline V gene has CDR1 SGHAT and CDR2 FQNNGV. This CDR3 comprises 14 residues. V shed 0 bases and J shed 4 bases, with 7 bases lying between them. The CDR3 here is CASSLDTEYNEQFF. The CDR3 DNA is TGTGCCAGCAGCTTAGATACAGAGTACAATGAGCAGTTCTTC.

This rearrangement joins TRBV5-1 to TRBJ2-5; D is uncertain. V was cut by 1 base and J by 3 bases, with 10 bases left in between. Germline V gives CDR1 SGHRS, CDR2 YFSETQ. CDR3 length: 14 residues. The CDR3 spells CASSLPRTEETQYF. The CDR3 DNA reads as TGCGCCAGCAGCTTGCCCCGGACGGAAGAGACCCAGTACTTC.

The V call is TRBV7-9, the J call TRBJ2-7; tentative D call: TRBD1 (5 bases). The germline V and J ends were trimmed by 5 bases and 1 base, with 9 bases remaining between them. Germline lookup yields CDR1 SEHNR and CDR2 FQNEAQ (reference sequence). The CDR3 is 13 residues long. The CDR3: CASSPTVSYEQYF. The CDR3 DNA sequence: TGTGCCAGCAGCCCGACAGTTTCCTACGAGCAGTACTTC.

The chain employs TRBV4-1 and TRBJ2-5, with TRBD2 matching over 9 bases. In germline, CDR1 is MGHRA, CDR2 YSYEKL. CDR3 length: 15 amino acids. J gave up 1 base and V 1 base, and 1 base lay outside the gene matches. The CDR3 nucleotides are TGCGCCAGCAGCCAAGGTAGCGGGGGCCAAGAGACCCAGTACTTC. This encodes CASSQGSGGQETQYF.

This chain joins TRBV9 and TRBJ2-1; D unclear. CDR1 and CDR2 (germline): SGDLS, YYNGEE. This CDR3 has 14 residues. V lost 3 bases and J 5 bases, leaving 12 bases between the germline ends. The CDR3 spells CASSDAFSHNEQFF. CDR3 coding DNA: TGTGCCAGCAGCGACGCGTTTAGCCACAATGAGCAGTTCTTC.

This chain connects TRBV4-2 to TRBJ1-5; unclear D gene. V was cut by 2 bases and J by 3 bases, with 11 bases left in between. The CDR3 runs to 15 residues. Germline values: CDR1 LGHNA, CDR2 YNFKEQ. The DNA for the CDR3 is TGTGCCAGCAGCCAAATTTTGGGAGACAATCAGCCCCAGCATTTT. As protein: CASSQILGDNQPQHF.

The V gene is TRBV10-3, the J gene TRBJ1-5, with D perhaps TRBD1 (5 bases). CDR1 and CDR2 (germline): ENHRY, SYGVKD. The CDR3 runs to 16 residues. Trimming stripped 0 bases from V and 0 bases from J, with 9 bases between. The CDR3 is CAISESGLYSNQPQHF. The DNA for the CDR3 is TGTGCCATCAGTGAGTCGGGACTTTATAGCAATCAGCCCCAGCATTTT.

V gene TRBV30 combines with J gene TRBJ2-7; 12 positions agree with TRBD2. V lost 3 bases to trimming and J lost 1 base; unmatched junction nucleotides: 1. CDR1 and CDR2 (germline): GTSNPN, SVGIG (reference sequence). The CDR3 loop spans 14 amino acids. This chain's CDR3 is CAWRGLAGSYEQYF. DNA of the CDR3: TGTGCCTGGAGAGGACTAGCGGGATCCTACGAGCAGTACTTC. Full variable domain (remainder filled in from reference TRBV30 and TRBJ2-7): SQTIHQWPATLVQPVGSPLSLECTVEGTSNPNLYWYRQAAGRGLQLLFYSVGIGQISSEVPQNLSASRPQDRQFILSSKKLLLSDSGFYLCAWRGLAGSYEQYFGPGTRLTVT.

This clone was recorded only once. The chain recombines TRBV5-6 with TRBJ2-7; TRBD1 agrees at 10 bases. The ends lost 7 bases at V and 6 bases at J; junction bases unmatched: 4. The germline CDR1 and CDR2 sequences are SGHDT and YYEEEE. The CDR3 is 12 residues long. CDR3 in amino acids: CASGTGASEQYF. The CDR3 DNA follows: TGTGCCAGCGGGACAGGGGCAAGCGAGCAGTACTTC. The full variable domain, its missing parts supplied by reference TRBV5-6 and TRBJ2-7, is DAGVTQSPTHLIKTRGQQVTLRCSPKSGHDTVSWYQQALGQGPQFIFQYYEEEERQRGNFPDRFSGHQFPNYSSELNVNALLLGDSALYLCASGTGASEQYFGPGTRLTVT.

This chain joins TRBV5-1 and TRBJ2-1; D gene unclear. The CDR3 has 15 residues. V gave up 4 bases and J gave up 1 base, with 12 bases separating them. Germline V gene lookup returns CDR1 SGHRS and CDR2 YFSETQ. The CDR3 coding sequence is TGCGCCAGCAGCCCGATCTCACGGTCCTACAATGAGCAGTTCTTC. Its protein product is CASSPISRSYNEQFF.

The rearrangement uses TRBV6-4 and TRBJ2-1; D is unresolved. The length of the CDR3 is 13 residues. V was clipped by 2 bases and J by 9 bases, with 11 bases between them. Germline loops: CDR1 MRHNA, CDR2 SNTAGT. The CDR3 reads CASSDDPESEQFF. DNA of the CDR3: TGTGCCAGCAGTGACGACCCAGAGAGTGAGCAGTTCTTC.

This clone appeared a few times. The CDR3 sequence: CASSLRGMNTEAFF. The CDR3 nucleotides are TGTGCCAGCAGCCTTCGGGGGATGAACACTGAAGCTTTCTTT. This chain uses TRBV27 with TRBJ1-1; tentatively, D is TRBD1 (5 bases). The ends were cut back, 6 bases at V and 0 bases at J, with 11 bases in the middle. CDR3 size: 14 residues. The germline gives CDR1 MNHEY, CDR2 SMNVEV (reference sequence).

This chain joins TRBV5-1 and TRBJ1-2, with 7 bases matching TRBD1. Per germline, CDR1 SGHRS and CDR2 YFSETQ. CDR3 length: 15 amino acids. J was trimmed by 3 bases and V by 4 bases; bases with no gene match: 9. CDR3 protein: CASSPWAGGDYGYTF. The CDR3 nucleotides read TGCGCCAGCAGCCCGTGGGCAGGGGGAGACTATGGCTACACCTTC.

The V and J genes are TRBV4-1 and TRBJ2-5; D may correspond to TRBD1 or TRBD2 (5 bases each). The germline gives CDR1 MGHRA, CDR2 YSYEKL. The CDR3 covers 14 residues. The V and J ends lost 0 bases and 5 bases respectively, with 10 bases between them. This CDR3 reads CASSQDRDPETQYF. The CDR3, as DNA: TGCGCCAGCAGCCAAGATCGGGACCCGGAGACCCAGTACTTC.

This chain connects TRBV5-5 to TRBJ2-1, with a possible D match to TRBD2 (6 bases). Germline CDR1 reads SGHKS; CDR2 reads YYEKEE (reference sequence). Trimming pared 6 bases from V and 4 bases from J, leaving 17 bases between. This CDR3 region has 15 residues. This CDR3 reads CASIPPTGGYNEQFF. The CDR3 DNA is TGTGCCAGCATCCCTCCAACTGGGGGGTACAATGAGCAGTTCTTC.

This rearrangement joins TRBV7-9 to TRBJ1-5; 7 bases fit TRBD1. CDR1 is SEHNR, CDR2 FQNEAQ, per germline (reference sequence). Trimming took 4 bases from V and 0 from J; bases not matched to a gene: 3. The CDR3 loop spans 15 amino acids. CDR3 amino acids: CASSSGQDSNQPQHF. The CDR3 bases are TGTGCCAGCAGCTCCGGACAGGATAGCAATCAGCCCCAGCATTTT.

This clone has more than one count but fewer than ten. The CDR3 DNA follows: TGTGCCAGCGTGGAGGCAGGGGGCGGCACTGAAGCTTTCTTT. Protein product: CASVEAGGGTEAFF. The chain links TRBV2 to TRBJ1-1; TRBD1 aligns across 8 bases. Germline CDR1 is SNHLY and CDR2 is FYNNEI. The CDR3 is 14 amino acids. V gave up 8 bases and J gave up 4 bases; unmatched junction bases: 9.

The gene calls are TRBV5-5 and TRBJ1-2; the D gene is possibly TRBD1 (6 bases). Germline-derived CDR1 and CDR2 are SGHKS and YYEKEE (reference sequence). The V and J ends lost 2 bases and 2 bases respectively, with 13 bases between them. This CDR3 region has 15 residues. CDR3 sequence reads: CASSLYVTGNYGYTF. In nucleotides, the CDR3 is TGTGCCAGCAGCTTATACGTCACAGGGAACTATGGCTACACCTTC.